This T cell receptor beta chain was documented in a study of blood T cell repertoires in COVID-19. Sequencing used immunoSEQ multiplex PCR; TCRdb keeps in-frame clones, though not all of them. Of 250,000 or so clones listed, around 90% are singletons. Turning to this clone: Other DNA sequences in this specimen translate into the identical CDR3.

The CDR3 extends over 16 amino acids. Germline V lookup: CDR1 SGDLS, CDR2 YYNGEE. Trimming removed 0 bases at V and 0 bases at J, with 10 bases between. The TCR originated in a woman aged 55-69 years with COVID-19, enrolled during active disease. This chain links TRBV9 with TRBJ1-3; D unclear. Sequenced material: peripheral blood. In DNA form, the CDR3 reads TGTGCCAGCAGCGTAGCCCAAGGGAGCTCTGGAAACACCATATATTTT. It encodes CASSVAQGSSGNTIYF.